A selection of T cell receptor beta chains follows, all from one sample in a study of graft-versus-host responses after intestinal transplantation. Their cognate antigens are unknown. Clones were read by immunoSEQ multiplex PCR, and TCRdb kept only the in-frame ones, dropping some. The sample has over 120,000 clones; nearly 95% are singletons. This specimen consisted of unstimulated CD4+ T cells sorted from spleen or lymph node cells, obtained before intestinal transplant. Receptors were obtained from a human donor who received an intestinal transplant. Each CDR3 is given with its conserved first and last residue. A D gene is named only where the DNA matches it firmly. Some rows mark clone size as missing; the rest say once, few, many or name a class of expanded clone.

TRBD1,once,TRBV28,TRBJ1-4,TGTGCCAGCAGTCCGCAAGCAGGGGGAGGGAAACTGTTTTTT,CASSPQAGGGKLFF
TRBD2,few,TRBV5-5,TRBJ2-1,TGTGCCAGCAGCTTGGTTCCTAGCGGGTACGATGAGCAGTTCTTC,CASSLVPSGYDEQFF
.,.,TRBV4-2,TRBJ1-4,TGTGCCAGCAGCCATCCACCCCCAACCCCGACTAATGAAAAACTGTTTTTT,CASSHPPPTPTNEKLFF
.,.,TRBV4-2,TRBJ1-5,TGTGCCAGCAGCGGAACAGAAAATCAGCCCCAGCATTTT,CASSGTENQPQHF
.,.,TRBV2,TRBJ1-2,TGTGCCAGCAGTGAACAGTATGGCTACACCTTC,CASSEQYGYTF
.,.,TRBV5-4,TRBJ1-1,TGTGCCAGCAGCTTGGTTCTGGGGGCTATAAACACTGAAGCTTTCTTT,CASSLVLGAINTEAFF
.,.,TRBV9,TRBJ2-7,TGTGCCAGCAGCGTAGGAATCTCCTCCCGGGACTTTACCTACGAGCAGTACTTC,CASSVGISSRDFTYEQYF
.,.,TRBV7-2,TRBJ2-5,TGTGCCAGCAATCGAGGGGGTTTGGAGACCCAGTACTTC,CASNRGGLETQYF
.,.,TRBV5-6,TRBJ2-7,TGTGCCAGCAGCCGAAGGGGCATGCCGGGGGAGCAGTACTTC,CASSRRGMPGEQYF
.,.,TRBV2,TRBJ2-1,TGTGCCAGCAGTGAACCCCAAAGATCGGGGGAGAGGTCCTACAATGAGCAGTTCTTC,CASSEPQRSGERSYNEQFF
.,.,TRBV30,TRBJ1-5,TGTGCCTGGAGTGGGGGCCGGGGGTATAGCAATCAGCCCCAGCATTTT,CAWSGGRGYSNQPQHF
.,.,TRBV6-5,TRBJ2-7,TGTGCCAGCAGTTACTCGATTGCTAGCGTTTTGACCGAGCAGTACTTC,CASSYSIASVLTEQYF
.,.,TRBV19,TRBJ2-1,TGTGCCAGTAGTATTCCTCCAGTCTCCTACAATGAGCAGTTCTTC,CASSIPPVSYNEQFF
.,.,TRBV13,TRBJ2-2,TGTGCCAGCAGCCCCGGGCTTGCCGGGGGGGAGCTGTTTTTT,CASSPGLAGGELFF
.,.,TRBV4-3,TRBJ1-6,TGCGCCAGCAGCCAAGGGGTCCCGAGCTCCTATAATTCACCCCTCCACTTT,CASSQGVPSSYNSPLHF
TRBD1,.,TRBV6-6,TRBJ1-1,TGTGCCAGCAGTTACCGATGGGACAGCGACACTGAAGCTTTCTTT,CASSYRWDSDTEAFF
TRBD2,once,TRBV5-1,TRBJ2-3,TGCGCCAGCAGCTTGGGGACTAGCGGGAGGGAAGTCGGCACAGATACGCAGTATTTT,CASSLGTSGREVGTDTQYF
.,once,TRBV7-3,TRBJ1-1,TGTGCCAGCAGCGTACAGGGGAACACTGAAGCTTTCTTT,CASSVQGNTEAFF
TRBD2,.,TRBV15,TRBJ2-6,TGTGCCACCAGCGTTTTACTTGGTAGGACTAGTACCTATCCTGGGGCCAACGTCCTGACTTTC,CATSVLLGRTSTYPGANVLTF
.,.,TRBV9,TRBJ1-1,TGTGCCAGCAGCGTAGGGCCCAGGGAGCCCACTGAAGCTTTCTTT,CASSVGPREPTEAFF
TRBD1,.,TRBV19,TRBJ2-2,TGTGCCAGCGACAGGGGGAACACCGGGGAGCTGTTTTTT,CASDRGNTGELFF
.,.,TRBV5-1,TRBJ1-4,TGCGCCAGCAGCTTGTGGGCAGGGGATGAAAAACTGTTTTTT,CASSLWAGDEKLFF
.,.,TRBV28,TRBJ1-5,TGTGCCAGCAGTCGCCGCGGGGGGTGGAATCAGCCCCAGCATTTT,CASSRRGGWNQPQHF
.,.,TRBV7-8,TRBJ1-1,TGTGCCAGCAGCCCTTGGGGGCCCACTGAAGCTTTCTTT,CASSPWGPTEAFF
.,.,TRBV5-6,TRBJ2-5,TGTGCCAGCAGCTTGGGGTTACCAGAGACCCAGTACTTC,CASSLGLPETQYF
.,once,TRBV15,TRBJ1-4,TGTGCCACCAGCAGGGGGCGGACTAATGAAAAACTGTTTTTT,CATSRGRTNEKLFF
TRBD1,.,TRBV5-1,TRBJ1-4,TGCGCCAGCAGCCCAGGGACAGGCCCTAATGAAAAACTGTTTTTT,CASSPGTGPNEKLFF
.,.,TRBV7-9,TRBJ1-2,TGTGCCAGCAGCTTAGTAGTCGGCGGCTACTATGGCTACACCTTC,CASSLVVGGYYGYTF
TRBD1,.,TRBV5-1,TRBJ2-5,TGCGCCAGCAGCATGGACAGGGTCCAAGAGACCCAGTACTTC,CASSMDRVQETQYF
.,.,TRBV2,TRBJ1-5,TGTGCCAGCAGTGGGGGCACAAATAGCAATCAGCCCCAGCATTTT,CASSGGTNSNQPQHF
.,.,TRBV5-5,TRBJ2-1,TGTGCCAGCAGCTTGGTAGGGGCCGGTGAGCAGTTCTTC,CASSLVGAGEQFF
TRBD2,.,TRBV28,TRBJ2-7,TGTGCCAGCAGTTTACGCGCGGGGGTCTCCTACGAGCAGTACTTC,CASSLRAGVSYEQYF
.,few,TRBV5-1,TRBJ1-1,TGCGCCAGCAGCCTGACAGTGAACACTGAAGCTTTCTTT,CASSLTVNTEAFF
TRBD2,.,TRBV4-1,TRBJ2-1,TGCGCCAGCAGCCAAGCCCCCGGGACTAGCTACAATGAGCAGTTCTTC,CASSQAPGTSYNEQFF
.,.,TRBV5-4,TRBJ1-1,TGTGCCAGCAGCTTGGGGGGGGGCATGAACACTGAAGCTTTCTTT,CASSLGGGMNTEAFF
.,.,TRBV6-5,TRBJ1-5,TGTGCCAGCAGCCTACAAGGACCCAGGCCCCAGCATTTT,CASSLQGPRPQHF
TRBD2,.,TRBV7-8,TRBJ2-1,TGTGCCAGCAGCTTACTTTTTGTCGCAGCTTCTAGCGGGCCACCAGACAATGAGCAGTTCTTC,CASSLLFVAASSGPPDNEQFF
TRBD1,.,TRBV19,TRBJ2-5,TGTGCCAGTAGTTCCAGGACAGGGCTGGAGACCCAGTACTTC,CASSSRTGLETQYF
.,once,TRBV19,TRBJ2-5,TGTGCCAGTAGTTTGATACCTCCGCCCCAAGAGACCCAGTACTTC,CASSLIPPPQETQYF
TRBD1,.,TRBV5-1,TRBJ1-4,TGCGCCAGCAGCTCCCGGGACAGGTTTGAAAAACTGTTTTTT,CASSSRDRFEKLFF
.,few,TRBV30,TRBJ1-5,TGTGCCTGGAGGATCGGGGGGCTGGGACAGCCCCAGCATTTT,CAWRIGGLGQPQHF
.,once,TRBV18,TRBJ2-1,TGTGCCAGCACCCCCATGGGCCTGTCGGGATTAGGCAATGAGCAGTTCTTC,CASTPMGLSGLGNEQFF
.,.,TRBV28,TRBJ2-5,TGTGCCAGCCAAGTCCAAGAGACCCAGTACTTC,CASQVQETQYF
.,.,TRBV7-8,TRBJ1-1,TGTGCCAGCAGCTTAGGCACTGAAGCTTTCTTT,CASSLGTEAFF
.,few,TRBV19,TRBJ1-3,TGTGCCAGTAGTAAACAAGCTGGAAACACCATATATTTT,CASSKQAGNTIYF
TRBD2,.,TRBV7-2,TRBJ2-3,TGTGCCAGCAGCTTAGTTGGGACTAGCAAGGCAGATACGCAGTATTTT,CASSLVGTSKADTQYF
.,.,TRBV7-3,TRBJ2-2,TGTGCCAGCAGCTTACAGGGTCTGAACACCGGGGAGCTGTTTTTT,CASSLQGLNTGELFF
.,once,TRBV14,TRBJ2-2,TGTGCCAGCAGCCAAGCAACATTCGGGGGTCCCGGGGAGCTGTTTTTT,CASSQATFGGPGELFF
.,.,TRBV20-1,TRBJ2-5,TGCAGTGCTATGCGGGTTGAGCAGTACTTC,CSAMRVEQYF
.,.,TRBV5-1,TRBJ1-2,TGCGCCACCCACGAAGGGAATGCGCGAGGCTATGGCTACACCTTC,CATHEGNARGYGYTF